This is a list of T cell receptor beta chains from one sample in a study of blood T cell repertoires in COVID-19. Only in-frame clones appear in the TCRdb table, and some are missing; sequencing was by immunoSEQ multiplex PCR. The sample lists about 43,000 clones, 70% to 90% occurring once. What was sequenced was peripheral blood. The receptors stem from a human donor in a cohort sampled during active COVID-19. Each CDR3 is given with its conserved first and last residue. A D gene is named only where the DNA matches it firmly.

>TRBV5-4|TRBD2
CASRGGTSVSNEQFF
>TRBV7-9|TRBD2
CASSLGGGGPNTQYF
>TRBV20-1|TRBD2
CSARTRTEQYF
>TRBV19|-
CASSLPTQIGEQYF
>TRBV9|-
CASSVEGAWEKLFF
>TRBV3-1/TRBV3-2|-
CASSQVINEQFF
>TRBV28|TRBD1
CASSLGQTYEQYF
>TRBV7-9|-
CASLADSYEQYF
>TRBV30|TRBD2
CAWRRTSVLRAETQYF
>TRBV19|TRBD2
CASRGRESAYEQYF
>TRBV3-1/TRBV3-2|-
CASSQTLETQYF
>TRBV3-1/TRBV3-2|-
CASSQTSGFAFF
>TRBV24-1|-
CATSDPSLGRQETQYF
>TRBV7-8|-
CASLPDKVNTEAFF
>TRBV15|TRBD1
CATQKDRVVTEAFF
>TRBV7-8|-
CASSLARGGTEAFF
>TRBV11-2|TRBD1
CASSSGTGNYGYTF
>TRBV19|-
CASSNPGREETQYF
>TRBV5-6|TRBD1
CASSHGQGLGTEAFF
>TRBV27|TRBD1
CASSLTGAGSYNEQFF
>TRBV9|-
CASSAGTPAHEQYF
>TRBV7-9|TRBD2
CASSLDERDPSYEQYF
>TRBV4-1|TRBD1
CASSLNLFATGTVPQFF
>TRBV21-1|-
CASSATGQSSYEQYF
>TRBV15|-
CATSSNPTLSSGNTIYF
>TRBV7-2|-
CASSLRREYEQYF
>TRBV28|TRBD1
CASSRQGSNEKLFF
>TRBV24-1|-
CATSRDYRPYNEQFF
>TRBV3-1/TRBV3-2|TRBD1
CASSQVGGSNQPQHF
>TRBV27|-
CASSLYPPGTGANVLTF
>TRBV9|TRBD2
CASSVEGTSEDTQYF
>TRBV28|TRBD1
CASSLFKPGQVRSTLHF
>TRBV2|TRBD1
CASYRDRGGETQYF
>TRBV2|TRBD1
CASQRDRGHEQFF
>TRBV28|-
CASRSSDSYEQYF
>TRBV7-3|-
CASSLTAGGQSYGYTF
>TRBV9|TRBD1
CASSTTGVHNSPLHF
>TRBV15|-
CATSNQGSLDEAFF
>TRBV12-3/TRBV12-4|-
CASSFTLNEQFF
>TRBV6-6|-
CASSYAGIEQPQHF
>TRBV10-3|TRBD1
CAISESGFGRGYYDGYTF
>TRBV29-1|TRBD2
CSARGGRKETQYF
>TRBV6-5|-
CASSYFPRPGTEAFF
>TRBV14|-
CASSPYISGNTIYF
>TRBV14|TRBD2
CASSPRGGVQETQYF
>TRBV5-5|-
CASSPRVGEQFF
>TRBV11-3|TRBD1
CASSLDGQGANEKLFF
>TRBV27|TRBD1
CASSRQGQGGVQYF
>TRBV5-6|TRBD1
CASSLGQGNYGYTF
>TRBV5-8|TRBD1
CASSLTGGNEQYF
>TRBV27|TRBD2
CASSLSGAGGPQETQYF
>TRBV5-8|TRBD2
CASSLTGGSYNEQFF
>TRBV30|-
CAWKAEIETQYF
>TRBV21-1|-
CASQSEPGDKNTMNTEAFF